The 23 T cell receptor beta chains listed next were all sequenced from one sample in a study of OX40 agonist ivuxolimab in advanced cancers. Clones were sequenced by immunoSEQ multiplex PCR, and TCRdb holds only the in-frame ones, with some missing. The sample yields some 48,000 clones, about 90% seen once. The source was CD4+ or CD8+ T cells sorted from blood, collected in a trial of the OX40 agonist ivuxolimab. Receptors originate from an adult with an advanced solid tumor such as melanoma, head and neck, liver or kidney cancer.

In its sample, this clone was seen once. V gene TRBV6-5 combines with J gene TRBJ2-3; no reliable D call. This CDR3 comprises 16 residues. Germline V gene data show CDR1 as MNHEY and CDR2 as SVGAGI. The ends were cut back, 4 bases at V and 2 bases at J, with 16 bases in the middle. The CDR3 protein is CASSLSRISNTDTQYF. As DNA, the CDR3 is TGTGCCAGCAGTTTATCCAGGATCTCCAACACAGATACGCAGTATTTT.

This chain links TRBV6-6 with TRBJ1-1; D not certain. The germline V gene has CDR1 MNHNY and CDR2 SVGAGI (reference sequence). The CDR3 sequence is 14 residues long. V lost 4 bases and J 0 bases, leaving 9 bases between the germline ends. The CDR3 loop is CASSLKTMNTEAFF. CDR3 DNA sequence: TGTGCCAGCAGTTTAAAGACCATGAACACTGAAGCTTTCTTT.

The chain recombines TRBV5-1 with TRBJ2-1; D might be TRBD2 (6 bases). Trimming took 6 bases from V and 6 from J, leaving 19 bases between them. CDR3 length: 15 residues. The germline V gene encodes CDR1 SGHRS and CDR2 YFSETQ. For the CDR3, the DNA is TGCGCCAGCATGGAGGGGACGTCCTCCGTCAATGAGCAGTTCTTC. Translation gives CASMEGTSSVNEQFF.

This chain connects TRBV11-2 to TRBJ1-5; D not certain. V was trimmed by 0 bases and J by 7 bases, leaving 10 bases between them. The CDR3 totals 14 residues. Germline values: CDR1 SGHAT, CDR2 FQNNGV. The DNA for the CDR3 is TGTGCCAGCAGCTTAGATGCCGGGGAACAGCCCCAGCATTTT. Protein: CASSLDAGEQPQHF. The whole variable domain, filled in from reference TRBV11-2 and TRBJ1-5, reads EAGVAQSPRYKIIEKRQSVAFWCNPISGHATLYWYQQILGQGPKLLIQFQNNGVVDDSQLPKDRFSAERLKGVDSTLKIQPAKLEDSAVYLCASSLDAGEQPQHFGDGTRLSIL.

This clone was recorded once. CDR3 in DNA: TGTGCCAGCAGTGGGCTCCGGGGGGCAAACTACGAGCAGTACGTC. Its protein product is CASSGLRGANYEQYV. The chain is built from TRBV6-1 and TRBJ2-7, with D tentatively TRBD2 (7 bases). The CDR3 consists of 15 residues. Per the germline V gene, CDR1 is MNHNS and CDR2 is SASEGT. V was cut by 4 bases and J by 3 bases, with 16 bases left in between.

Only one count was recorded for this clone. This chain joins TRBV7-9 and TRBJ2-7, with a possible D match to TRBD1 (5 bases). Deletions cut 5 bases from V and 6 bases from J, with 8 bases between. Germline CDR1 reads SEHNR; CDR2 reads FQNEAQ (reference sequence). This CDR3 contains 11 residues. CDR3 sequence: CASSQGGEQYF. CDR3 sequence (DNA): TGTGCCAGCAGCCAGGGTGGCGAGCAGTACTTC. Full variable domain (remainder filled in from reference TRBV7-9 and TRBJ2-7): DTGVSQNPRHKITKRGQNVTFRCDPISEHNRLYWYRQTLGQGPEFLTYFQNEAQLEKSRLLSDRFSAERPKGSFSTLEIQRTEQGDSAMYLCASSQGGEQYFGPGTRLTVT.

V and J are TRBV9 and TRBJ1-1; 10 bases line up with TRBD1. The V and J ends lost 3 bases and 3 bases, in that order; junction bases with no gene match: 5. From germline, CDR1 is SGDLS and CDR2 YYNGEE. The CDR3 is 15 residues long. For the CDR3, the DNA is TGTGCCAGCAGCGATGGGGACAGGGGAGACACTGAAGCTTTCTTT. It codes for CASSDGDRGDTEAFF.

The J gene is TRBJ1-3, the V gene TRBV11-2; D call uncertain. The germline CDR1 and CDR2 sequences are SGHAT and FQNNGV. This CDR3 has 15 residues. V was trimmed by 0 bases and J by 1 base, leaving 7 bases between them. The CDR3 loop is CASSLDLGSGNTIYF. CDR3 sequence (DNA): TGTGCCAGCAGCTTAGATTTGGGGTCTGGAAACACCATATATTTT.

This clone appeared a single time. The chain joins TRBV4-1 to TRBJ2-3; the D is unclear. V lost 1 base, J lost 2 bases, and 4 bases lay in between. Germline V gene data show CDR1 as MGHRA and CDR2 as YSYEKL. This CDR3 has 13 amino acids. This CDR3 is CASSQGATDTQYF. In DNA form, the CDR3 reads TGCGCCAGCAGCCAAGGAGCCACAGATACGCAGTATTTT.

The DNA for the CDR3 is TGTGCCCTCTCCGGGACGCTGGATGGCTACACCTTC. Amino acids: CALSGTLDGYTF. The J gene is TRBJ1-2, the V gene TRBV30; D is possibly TRBD1 (5 bases). The germline V gene encodes CDR1 GTSNPN and CDR2 SVGIG (reference sequence). V was shortened by 8 bases and J by 6 bases, with 16 bases between the two germline ends. The CDR3 contains 12 residues.

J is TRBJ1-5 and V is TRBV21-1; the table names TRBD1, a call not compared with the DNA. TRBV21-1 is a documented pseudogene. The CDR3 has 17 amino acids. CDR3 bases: TGTGCCAGCAGCAAAGGGAACGGGACATATAGCAATCAGCCCCAGCATTTT. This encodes CASSKGNGTYSNQPQHF.

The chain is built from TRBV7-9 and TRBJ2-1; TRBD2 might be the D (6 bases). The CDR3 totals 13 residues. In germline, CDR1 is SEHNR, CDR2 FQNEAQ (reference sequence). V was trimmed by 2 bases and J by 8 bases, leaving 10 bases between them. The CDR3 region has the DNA TGTGCCAGCAGCTTAACGGGGGTCGATGAGCAGTTCTTC. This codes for CASSLTGVDEQFF.

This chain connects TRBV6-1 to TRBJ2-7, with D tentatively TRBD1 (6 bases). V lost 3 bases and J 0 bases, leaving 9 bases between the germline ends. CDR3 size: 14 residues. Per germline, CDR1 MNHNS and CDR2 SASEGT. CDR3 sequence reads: CASSDPDSSYEQYF. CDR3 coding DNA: TGTGCCAGCAGTGATCCGGACAGCTCCTACGAGCAGTACTTC.

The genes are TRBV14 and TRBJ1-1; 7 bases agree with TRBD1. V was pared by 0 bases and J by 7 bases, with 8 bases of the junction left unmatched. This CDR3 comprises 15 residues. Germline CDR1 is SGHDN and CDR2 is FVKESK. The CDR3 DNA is TGTGCCAGCAGCCAAGATCAGGGGGACGGTCGTGAAGCTTTCTTT. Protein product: CASSQDQGDGREAFF. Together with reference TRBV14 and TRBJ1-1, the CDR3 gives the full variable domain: EAGVTQFPSHSVIEKGQTVTLRCDPISGHDNLYWYRRVMGKEIKFLLHFVKESKQDESGMPNNRFLAERTGGTYSTLKVQPAELEDSGVYFCASSQDQGDGREAFFGQGTRLTVV.

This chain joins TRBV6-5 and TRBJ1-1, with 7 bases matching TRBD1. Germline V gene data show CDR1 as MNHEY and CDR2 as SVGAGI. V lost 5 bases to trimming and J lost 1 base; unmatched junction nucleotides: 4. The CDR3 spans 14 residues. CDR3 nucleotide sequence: TGTGCCAGCAGTCCCGGACAGGCGAACACTGAAGCTTTCTTT. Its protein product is CASSPGQANTEAFF.

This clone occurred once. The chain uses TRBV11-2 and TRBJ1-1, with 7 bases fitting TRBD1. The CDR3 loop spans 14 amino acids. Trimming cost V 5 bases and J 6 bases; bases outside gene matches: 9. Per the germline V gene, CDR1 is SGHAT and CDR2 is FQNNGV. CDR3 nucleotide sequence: TGTGCCAGCAGCATTAGGGACAGAGCATCTGAAGCTTTCTTT. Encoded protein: CASSIRDRASEAFF.

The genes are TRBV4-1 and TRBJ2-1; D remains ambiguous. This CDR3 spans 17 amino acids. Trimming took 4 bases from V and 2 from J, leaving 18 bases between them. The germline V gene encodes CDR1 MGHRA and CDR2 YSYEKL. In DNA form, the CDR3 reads TGCGCCAGCAGCCCCCCTCATAAGGTAGTTGCCTACAATGAGCAGTTCTTC. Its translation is CASSPPHKVVAYNEQFF.

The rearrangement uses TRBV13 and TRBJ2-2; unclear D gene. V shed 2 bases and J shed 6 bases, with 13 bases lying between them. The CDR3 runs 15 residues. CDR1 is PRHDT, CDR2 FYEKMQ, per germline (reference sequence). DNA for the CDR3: TGTGCCAGCAGCTTATTAACAACCGAACCCGGGGAGCTGTTTTTT. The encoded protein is CASSLLTTEPGELFF.

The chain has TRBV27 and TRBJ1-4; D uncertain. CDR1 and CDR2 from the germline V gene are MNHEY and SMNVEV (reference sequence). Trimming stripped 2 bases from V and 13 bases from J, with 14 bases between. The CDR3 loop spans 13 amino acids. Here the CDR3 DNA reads TGTGCCAGCAGTTTAAGTGGCAGTTTAAGACTGTTTTTT. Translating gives CASSLSGSLRLFF.

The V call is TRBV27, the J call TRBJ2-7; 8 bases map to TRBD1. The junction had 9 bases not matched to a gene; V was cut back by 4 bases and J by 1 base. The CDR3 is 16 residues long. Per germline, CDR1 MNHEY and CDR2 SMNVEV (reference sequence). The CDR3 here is CASSSLGTGYSYEQYF. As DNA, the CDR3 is TGTGCCAGCAGTTCGCTTGGGACAGGTTATTCCTACGAGCAGTACTTC.

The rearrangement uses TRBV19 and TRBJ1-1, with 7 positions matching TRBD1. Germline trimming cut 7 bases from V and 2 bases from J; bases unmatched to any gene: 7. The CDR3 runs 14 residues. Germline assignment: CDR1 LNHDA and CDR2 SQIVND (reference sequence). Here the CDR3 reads CASNLQGSNTEAFF. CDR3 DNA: TGTGCCAGTAACTTACAGGGGTCCAACACTGAAGCTTTCTTT.

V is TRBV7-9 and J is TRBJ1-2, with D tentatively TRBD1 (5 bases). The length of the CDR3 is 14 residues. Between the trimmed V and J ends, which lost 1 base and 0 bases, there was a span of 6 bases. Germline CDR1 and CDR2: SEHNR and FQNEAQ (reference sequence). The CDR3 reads CASSLVQANYGYTF. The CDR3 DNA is TGTGCCAGCAGCTTAGTACAGGCTAACTATGGCTACACCTTC.

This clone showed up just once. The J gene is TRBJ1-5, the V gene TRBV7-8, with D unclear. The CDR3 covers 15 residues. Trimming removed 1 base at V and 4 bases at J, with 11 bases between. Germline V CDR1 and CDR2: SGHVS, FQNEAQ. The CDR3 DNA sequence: TGTGCCAGCAGCTTAGGAGCTCTGGGGAATCAGCCCCAGCATTTT. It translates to CASSLGALGNQPQHF. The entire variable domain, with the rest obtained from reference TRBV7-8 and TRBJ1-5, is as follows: GAGVSQSPRYKVAKRGQDVALRCDPISGHVSLFWYQQALGQGPEFLTYFQNEAQLDKSGLPSDRFFAERPEGSVSTLKIQRTQQEDSAVYLCASSLGALGNQPQHFGDGTRLSIL.